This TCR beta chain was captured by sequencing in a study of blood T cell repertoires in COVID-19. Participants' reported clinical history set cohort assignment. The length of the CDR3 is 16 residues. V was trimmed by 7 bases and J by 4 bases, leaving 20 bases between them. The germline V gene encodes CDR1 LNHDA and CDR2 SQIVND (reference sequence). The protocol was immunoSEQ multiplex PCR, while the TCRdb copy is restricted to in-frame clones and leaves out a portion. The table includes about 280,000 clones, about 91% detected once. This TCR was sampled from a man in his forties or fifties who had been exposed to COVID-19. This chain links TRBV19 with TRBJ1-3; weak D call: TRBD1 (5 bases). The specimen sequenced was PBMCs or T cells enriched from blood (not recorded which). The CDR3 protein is CASIPAQGTAGNTIYF. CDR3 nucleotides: TGTGCCAGTATACCAGCCCAGGGAACGGCAGGAAACACCATATATTTT.